This T cell receptor beta chain came from a study of regulatory T cells in long-lasting Graves disease (dated by TCRdb to about 2021). About the full investigation: Newly diagnosed Graves' disease patients had taken antithyroid drugs for less than 3 months. Peripheral blood TCR sequencing and RNA sequencing compared persistent Graves' disease patients with newly diagnosed Graves' disease patients. The study was conducted in China and was registered as a clinical trial. A total of about 33 samples were covered by TCR sequencing, comprising approximately 13 persistent and around 20 newly diagnosed Graves' disease patients.

The sample's time point label, in plain terms: newly diagnosed GD, antithyroid drugs for less than 3 months. For both TCR sequencing and RNA sequencing, RNA was extracted from PBMCs in TRIzol. Graves' disease was diagnosed according to American Thyroid Association guidelines. Patients were recruited from an endocrinology department in Xi'an, China. Each patient gave approximately 10 milliliters of peripheral blood, collected in an EDTA anticoagulant tube. PBMCs were isolated by Ficoll Paque Plus density gradient separation without further T cell sorting. RNA quality was checked with an Agilent 2100 Bioanalyzer and agarose gel, and concentration with a NanoDrop 2000. Libraries came from multiplex PCR. The sequencer listed for this sample is Illumina HiSeq 4000. To build TCR beta libraries, CDR3 regions were amplified by Arm-PCR using iRepertoire HTBI primers. Gel purification was performed on PCR products prior to sequencing. The study's own analysis went as follows. A total of 62 TRBV and 14 TRBJ segments were identified across samples and were used for gene usage analysis of CDR3 amino acid clonotypes. COPE and FqMerger were used to merge filtered high-quality paired reads into contigs. BLAST was used to align contigs to IMGT TRBV, TRBD and TRBJ reference genes, with CDR3 defined following IMGT. Clonotypes above 0.1% frequency were classified as highly expanded clones. Repertoire diversity was measured by Shannon entropy, and V-J evenness by the Gini coefficient. Public clonotypes were defined as clonotypes shared by more than one individual. In TCRdb, the public reads were trimmed at Q25 with fastp and aligned with MiXCR, with productive beta chains retained. Every distinct CDR3 protein forms one entry, paired with its most common genes and DNA. The V and J calls here are based on TCRdb, not the publication. The sample records 400,000 to 650,000 distinct CDR3 sequences, around 16% of which are singletons. 25% of the sample rests with the top ten.

The V and J ends are trimmed by 4 bases and 3 bases, leaving 9 bases between them. The CDR3 runs 12 amino acids, cysteine and phenylalanine included. The CDR3 DNA has 36 bases and is translated from base 1. Looking up the germline V gene yields CDR1 SQVTM and CDR2 ANQGSEA. Broader findings and caveats from the paper: Only peripheral blood was studied, because thyroid tissue, the primary lesion, was inaccessible. TRBV28, TRBJ1-2 and TRBJ2-5 were preferentially used in persistent disease, while TRBV20-1 and TRBJ2-1 were favored in newly diagnosed disease. A larger number of public clonotypes was shared among persistent patients (around 3,000) than among newly diagnosed patients (approximately 1,000). Lower TCR Shannon entropy and fewer highly expanded clones were observed in persistent Graves' disease patients than in newly diagnosed patients, which suggested clonal expansion. Sequencing and analysis were restricted to the TCR beta chain. The small sample size was acknowledged by the authors as a limitation that may reduce accuracy.

The sample holds many counts of this clonotype. Its target antigen remains unknown. No per-base quality is available; no much larger clone lies one base away. The data also belong to a second study, concerning T cells in Graves' hyperthyroidism and ophthalmopathy. The second source states: Graves' hyperthyroidism was defined as stable when no progression to ophthalmopathy occurred over 18 months of follow-up. Hyperthyroidism patients were newly diagnosed, had a disease duration of under 2 months, and were aged 18 to 65 years. Exclusion was applied to patients with uncontrolled infections, other autoimmune diseases, pregnancy or lactation. Diagnoses were established on the basis of clinical symptoms, serum thyroxine and TRAb, thyroid ultrasound, and orbital computed tomography. The first round of RT-PCR for the TCR CDR3 was performed with the HTBI primer set and the Qiagen OneStep RT-PCR kit. Most expanded thyroid clonotypes (frequency above 0.001) were also detected in blood, suggesting blood repertoires may reflect thyroid immune responses. A 13 V-J signature model separated ophthalmopathy from stable hyperthyroidism, with roughly 88% sensitivity and 81.08% specificity in cross-validation and 80%/75% in testing. In validation, the model predicted progression to ophthalmopathy with approximately 70% sensitivity and roughly 72% specificity, a median of 6.5 months before onset. To identify distinguishing TCR V-J signatures, a discovery cohort of about 100 patients was used, comprising 43 with Graves' ophthalmopathy and around 60 with stable Graves' hyperthyroidism. Prospective prediction of ophthalmopathy was tested in an independent validation cohort of 18 to 20 hyperthyroidism patients and some 17 patients who later progressed to ophthalmopathy. The 100 discovery patients were randomly split 7:3 into training and test sets. In six Graves' hyperthyroidism patients, the study also compared T-cell repertoires from thyroid tissue with T-cell repertoires from blood. After sampling, hyperthyroidism patients received methimazole starting at 30 mg daily, and ophthalmopathy patients received high-dose intravenous methylprednisolone. Libraries were constructed in a second round of multiplex PCR, after which size selection and purification were performed. Libraries were sequenced paired-end with 100 bp reads on an Illumina HiSeq2000. SOAPnuke was used to process the raw data, removing reads that contained adapters or uncalled bases, had a mean Phred below 15, or lacked an exact match to the constant primer or identifier. High-quality paired reads were merged using COPE v1.2.5, and each unique nucleotide sequence was defined as a clonotype. MiTCR v1.1 was used to align the clonotypes against IMGT TRBV, TRBD and TRBJ reference segments. Only V-J combinations with frequency above 0.0001, covering 99% to 99.2% of repertoires, were analysed. The TCS score was defined as F50 (clonal expansion) divided by E x V (chaos), with BLOSUM62-based TCRdist calculated between CDR3 peptides within each V-J. Welch's t-statistics and random forest reduced fewer than 550 V-J features to fewer than 15, which were used in a naive Bayes classifier (R e1071). No statistical method was used to set the sample size in advance, and investigators knew the group allocation. TCR Vbeta CDR3 sequencing of some 140 peripheral blood samples (fewer than 45 ophthalmopathy, about 75 hyperthyroidism and some 17 progressor patients) is reported in the paper.

The source was peripheral blood mononuclear cells (PBMCs), collected at new diagnosis, from a patient treated with antithyroid drugs. The V and J segments used are TRBV29-1 and TRBJ1-1; there is no confident call for the D gene. The clonotype was recovered from a middle-aged woman with Graves disease. Donor details come from another sample of the same person, matched by shared clones. The DNA is as follows: TGCAGCGTTGGCACTCGGGACACTGAAGCTTTCTTT. This gives the protein CSVGTRDTEAFF.